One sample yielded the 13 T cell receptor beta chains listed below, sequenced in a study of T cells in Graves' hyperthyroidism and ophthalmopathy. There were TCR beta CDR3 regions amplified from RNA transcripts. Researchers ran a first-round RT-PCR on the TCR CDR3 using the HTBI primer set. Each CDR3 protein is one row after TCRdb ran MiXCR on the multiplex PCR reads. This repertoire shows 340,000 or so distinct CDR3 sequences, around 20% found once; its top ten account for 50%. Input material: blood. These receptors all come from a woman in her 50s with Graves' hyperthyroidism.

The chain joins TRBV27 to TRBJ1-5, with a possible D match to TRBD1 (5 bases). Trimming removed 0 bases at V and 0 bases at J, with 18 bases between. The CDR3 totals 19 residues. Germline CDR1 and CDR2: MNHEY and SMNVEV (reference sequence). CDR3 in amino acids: CASSLSARQTSASNQPQHF. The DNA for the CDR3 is TGTGCCAGCAGTTTATCGGCTCGACAGACCAGCGCTAGCAATCAGCCCCAGCATTTT.

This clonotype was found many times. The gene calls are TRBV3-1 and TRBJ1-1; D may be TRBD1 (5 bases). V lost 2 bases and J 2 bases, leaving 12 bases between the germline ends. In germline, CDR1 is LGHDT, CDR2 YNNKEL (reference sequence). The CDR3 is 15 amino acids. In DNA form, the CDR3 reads TGTGCCAGCAGCCAAATCGACAGCTACAACACTGAAGCTTTCTTT. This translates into CASSQIDSYNTEAFF.

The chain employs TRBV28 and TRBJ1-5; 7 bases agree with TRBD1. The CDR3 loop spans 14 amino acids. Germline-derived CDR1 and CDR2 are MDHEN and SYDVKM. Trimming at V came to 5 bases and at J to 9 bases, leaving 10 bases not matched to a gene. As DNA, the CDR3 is TGTGCCAGCAGTCCACAGGGGAGAAATTCGCCCCAGCATTTT. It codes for CASSPQGRNSPQHF.

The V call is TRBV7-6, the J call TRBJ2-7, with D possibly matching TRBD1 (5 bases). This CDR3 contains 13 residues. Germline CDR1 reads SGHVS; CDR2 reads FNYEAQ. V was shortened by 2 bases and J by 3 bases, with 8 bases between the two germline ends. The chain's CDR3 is CASSLLQDYEQYF. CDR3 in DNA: TGTGCCAGCAGCTTATTACAGGACTACGAGCAGTACTTC.

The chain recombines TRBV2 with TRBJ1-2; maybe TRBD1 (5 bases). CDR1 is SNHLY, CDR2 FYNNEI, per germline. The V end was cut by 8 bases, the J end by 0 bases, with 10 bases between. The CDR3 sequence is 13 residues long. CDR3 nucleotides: TGTGCCAGCGACCGGGGGGCTAACTATGGCTACACCTTC. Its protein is CASDRGANYGYTF.

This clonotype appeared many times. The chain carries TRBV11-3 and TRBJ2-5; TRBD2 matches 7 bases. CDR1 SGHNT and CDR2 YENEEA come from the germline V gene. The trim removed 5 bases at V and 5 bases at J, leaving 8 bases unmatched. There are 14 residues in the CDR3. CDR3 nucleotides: TGTGCCAGCAGCCCCACGGGGGGATCGGAGACCCAGTACTTC. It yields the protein CASSPTGGSETQYF.

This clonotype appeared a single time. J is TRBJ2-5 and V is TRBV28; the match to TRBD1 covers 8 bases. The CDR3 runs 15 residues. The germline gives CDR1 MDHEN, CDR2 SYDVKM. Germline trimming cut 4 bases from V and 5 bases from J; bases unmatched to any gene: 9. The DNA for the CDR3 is TGTGCCAGCAGTTCTAGGAGTCGACAGGGGGAGACCCAGTACTTC. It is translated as CASSSRSRQGETQYF. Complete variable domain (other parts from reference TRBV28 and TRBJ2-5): DVKVTQSSRYLVKRTGEKVFLECVQDMDHENMFWYRQDPGLGLRLIYFSYDVKMKEKGDIPEGYSVSREKKERFSLILESASTNQTSMYLCASSSRSRQGETQYFGPGTRLLVL.

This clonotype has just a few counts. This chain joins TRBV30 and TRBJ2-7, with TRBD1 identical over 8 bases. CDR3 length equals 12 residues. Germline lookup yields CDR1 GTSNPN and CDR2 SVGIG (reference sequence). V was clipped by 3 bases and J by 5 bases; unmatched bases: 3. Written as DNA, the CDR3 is TGTGCCTGGAGCCAGACAGGGGACGAGCAGTACTTC. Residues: CAWSQTGDEQYF. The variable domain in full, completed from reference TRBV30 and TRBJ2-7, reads SQTIHQWPATLVQPVGSPLSLECTVEGTSNPNLYWYRQAAGRGLQLLFYSVGIGQISSEVPQNLSASRPQDRQFILSSKKLLLSDSGFYLCAWSQTGDEQYFGPGTRLTVT.

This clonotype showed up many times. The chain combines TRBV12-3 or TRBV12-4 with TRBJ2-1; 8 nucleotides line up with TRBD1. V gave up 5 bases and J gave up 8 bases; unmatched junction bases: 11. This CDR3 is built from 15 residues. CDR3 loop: CASSRTGRQIDEQFF. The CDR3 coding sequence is TGTGCCAGCAGTCGGACAGGGCGCCAGATCGATGAGCAGTTCTTC.

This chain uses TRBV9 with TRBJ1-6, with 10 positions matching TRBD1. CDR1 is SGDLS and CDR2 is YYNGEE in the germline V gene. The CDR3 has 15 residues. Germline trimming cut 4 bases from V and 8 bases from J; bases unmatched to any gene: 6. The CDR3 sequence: CASSFGQGGHSPLHF. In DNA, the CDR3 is TGTGCCAGCAGCTTTGGACAGGGGGGTCATTCACCCCTCCACTTT.

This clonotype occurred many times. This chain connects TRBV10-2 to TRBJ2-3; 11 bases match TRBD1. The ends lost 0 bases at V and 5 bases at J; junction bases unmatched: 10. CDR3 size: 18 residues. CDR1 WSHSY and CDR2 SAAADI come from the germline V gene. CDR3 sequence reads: CASSESTLGTGGRDTQYF. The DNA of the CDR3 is TGCGCCAGCAGTGAGTCCACCCTCGGGACAGGGGGGAGAGATACGCAGTATTTT.

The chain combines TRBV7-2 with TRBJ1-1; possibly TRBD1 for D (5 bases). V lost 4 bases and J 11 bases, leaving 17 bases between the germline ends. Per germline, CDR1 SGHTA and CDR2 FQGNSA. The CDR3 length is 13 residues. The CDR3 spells CASSSSGGMAAFF. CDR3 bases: TGTGCCAGCAGCTCCTCCGGGGGTATGGCCGCTTTCTTT.

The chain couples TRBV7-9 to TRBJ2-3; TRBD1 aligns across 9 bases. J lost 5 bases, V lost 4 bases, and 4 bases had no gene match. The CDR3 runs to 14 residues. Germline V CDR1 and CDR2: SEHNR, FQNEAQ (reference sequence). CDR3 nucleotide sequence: TGTGCCAGCAGCTCGGGACAGGGTGTAGATACGCAGTATTTT. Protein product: CASSSGQGVDTQYF. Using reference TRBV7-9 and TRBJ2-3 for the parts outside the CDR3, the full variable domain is DTGVSQNPRHKITKRGQNVTFRCDPISEHNRLYWYRQTLGQGPEFLTYFQNEAQLEKSRLLSDRFSAERPKGSFSTLEIQRTEQGDSAMYLCASSSGQGVDTQYFGPGTRLTVL.